The table lists the clone carrying this T cell receptor beta chain with a count of one. Its antigen is undetermined. The data stem from a study of CD4+ T cells in melanoma. Regarding the study as a whole: A reported correlation linked neoantigen-specific CD4+ T cells to CD8+, macrophage and B cell function.

This CDR3 region has 14 residues. The germline V gene has CDR1 SGHRS and CDR2 YFSETQ. Trimming pared 0 bases from V and 5 bases from J, leaving 11 bases between. Sequencing was performed with immunoSEQ multiplex PCR; in TCRdb, only in-frame clones are kept and a portion is missing. The sample has about 110,000 clones, over 80% seen once. The origin of this receptor is a human donor with melanoma. V is TRBV5-1 and J is TRBJ2-5; tentative D call: TRBD2 (6 bases). Material: peripheral blood. Here the CDR3 reads CASSLDAGFETQYF. For the CDR3, the DNA is TGCGCCAGCAGCTTGGATGCGGGGTTCGAGACCCAGTACTTC.